This TCR beta chain was captured by sequencing in a study of PD-1 blockade in classical Hodgkin lymphoma. General study findings and limits: Individuals initiating nivolumab under 1 year after ASCT were excluded. Complete responders' baseline diversity resembled that of newly diagnosed patients. According to reports, newly diagnosed patients had lower baseline TCR diversity than healthy donors, and relapsed/refractory patients had lower baseline TCR diversity still. At C4D1, TCR diversity had climbed significantly for CD4+ cells, though not for CD8+ cells.

Only in-frame clones appear in the TCRdb table, and some are missing; sequencing was by immunoSEQ multiplex PCR. The table lists almost 100,000 clones, 80% to 95% of them singletons. All patients relapsed after autologous stem cell transplantation, and brentuximab vedotin exposure varied. Concerning this clone itself: Its target is not known.

With 3 bases removed from V and 4 bases from J, the gap between germline ends came to 7 bases. This CDR3 is built from 14 residues. In germline, CDR1 is MNHEY, CDR2 SMNVEV (reference sequence). Sequencing was performed on peripheral blood mononuclear cells (PBMCs), taken at baseline. The rearrangement links TRBV27 to TRBJ2-6; D not resolved. This TCR was recovered from a human donor with classical Hodgkin lymphoma. The DNA of the CDR3 is TGTGCCAGCAGTTTGGACGGGGGGGCCAACGTCCTGACTTTC. Its translation is CASSLDGGANVLTF.